Here is one T cell receptor beta chain with its context. Its antigen remains unknown. The assay was immunoSEQ multiplex PCR, and TCRdb's table has in-frame clones only and misses some. The sample lists 2 million or so clones, approximately 95% seen once, with roughly 0.13% in the top ten. The data originate from a study of shared clonotypes between healthy human individuals. Germline V lookup: CDR1 SQVTM, CDR2 ANQGSEA. The CDR3 has 12 amino acids. V lost 6 bases and J lost 5, with 13 bases in between. Broader study findings: On the whole, naive subsets had larger estimated richness than memory subsets had.

Sequencing was performed on naive CD4+ T cells sorted from blood. Subset noted: CD45RA+ positively selected. The origin of this receptor is a man aged 18 to 35 in good health. The rearrangement links TRBV29-1 to TRBJ2-5, with D tentatively TRBD1 (6 bases). CDR3 residues: CSVPQGPETQYF. For the CDR3, the DNA is TGCAGCGTCCCACAGGGTCCGGAGACCCAGTACTTC.